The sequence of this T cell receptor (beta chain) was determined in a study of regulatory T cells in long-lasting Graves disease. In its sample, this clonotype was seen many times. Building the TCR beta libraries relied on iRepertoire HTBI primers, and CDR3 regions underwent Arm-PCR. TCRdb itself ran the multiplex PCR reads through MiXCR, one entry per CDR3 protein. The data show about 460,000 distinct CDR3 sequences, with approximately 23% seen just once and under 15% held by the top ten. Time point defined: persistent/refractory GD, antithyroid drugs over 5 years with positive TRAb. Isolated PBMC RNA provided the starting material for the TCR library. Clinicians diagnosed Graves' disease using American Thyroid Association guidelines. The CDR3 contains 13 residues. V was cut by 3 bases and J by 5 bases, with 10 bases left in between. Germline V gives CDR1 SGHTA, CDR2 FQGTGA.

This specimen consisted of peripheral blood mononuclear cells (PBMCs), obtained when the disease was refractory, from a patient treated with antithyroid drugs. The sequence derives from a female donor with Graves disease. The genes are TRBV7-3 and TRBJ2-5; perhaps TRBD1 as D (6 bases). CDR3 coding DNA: TGTGCCAGCAGCTTCACTAGGGGGGAGACCCAGTACTTC. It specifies CASSFTRGETQYF.